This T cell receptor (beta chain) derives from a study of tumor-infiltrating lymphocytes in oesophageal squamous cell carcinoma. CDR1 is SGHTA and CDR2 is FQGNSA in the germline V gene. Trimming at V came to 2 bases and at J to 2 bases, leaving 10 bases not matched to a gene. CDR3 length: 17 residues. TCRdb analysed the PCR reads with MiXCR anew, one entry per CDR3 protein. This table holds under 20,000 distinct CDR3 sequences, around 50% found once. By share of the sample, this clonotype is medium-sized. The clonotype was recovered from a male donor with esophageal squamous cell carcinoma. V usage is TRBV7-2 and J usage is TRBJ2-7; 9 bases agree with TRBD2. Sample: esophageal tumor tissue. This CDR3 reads CASSLWPSGTLAYEQYF. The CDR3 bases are TGTGCCAGCAGCTTATGGCCTAGCGGGACCCTGGCCTACGAGCAGTACTTC. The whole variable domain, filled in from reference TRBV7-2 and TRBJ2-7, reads GAGVSQSPSNKVTEKGKDVELRCDPISGHTALYWYRQSLGQGLEFLIYFQGNSAPDKSGLPSDRFSAERTGGSVSTLTIQRTQQEDSAVYLCASSLWPSGTLAYEQYFGPGTRLTVT.